The present entry profiles one TCR beta chain with its context. Its antigen is not known. This sample is part of a study of shared clonotypes between healthy human individuals. Points from the study as a whole: Clonotypes shared by all four sorted-subset donors had higher generation probabilities than non-shared clonotypes. Large depth notwithstanding, sorted-subset sequencing proved incomplete by rarefaction.

Here immunoSEQ multiplex PCR was the method, and the copy in TCRdb shows in-frame clones only, minus some. The table records roughly 2.4 million clones, around 95% of them present only once. V lost 2 bases and J lost 8; bases outside the gene matches: 10. The germline gives CDR1 KGHSH, CDR2 LQKENI. This CDR3 comprises 15 residues. The sequence came from a man aged 18 to 29 in good health. This chain links TRBV18 with TRBJ1-2; 8 bases match TRBD1. The source material was naive CD4+ T cells sorted from blood. Subset in this sample: CD45RA+ positively selected. For the CDR3, the DNA is TGTGCCAGCTCACCAGGGACAGGAACCCTAGGAGGCTACACCTTC. Residues: CASSPGTGTLGGYTF.